This paragraph reports one TCR beta chain. Clones were read by immunoSEQ multiplex PCR, and TCRdb kept only the in-frame ones, dropping some. The sample has nearly 25,000 clones, less than 75% seen once; the top ten hold 8.5% to 10%. The data belong to a study of early stage breast cancer tumors. This CDR3 has 13 amino acids. Germline V gene sequence: CDR1 SGHRS, CDR2 YFSETQ. Trimming removed 7 bases from V and 3 bases from J; junction bases left unmatched: 6. The receptor comes from a person aged 55 to 75 with breast cancer. Sequenced sample: breast tumor tissue. The chain recombines TRBV5-1 with TRBJ2-7; 8 nucleotides line up with TRBD2. CDR3 nucleotide sequence: TGCGCCAGCCGGGAGGGGGAGAGCTACGAGCAGTACTTC. Protein: CASREGESYEQYF.